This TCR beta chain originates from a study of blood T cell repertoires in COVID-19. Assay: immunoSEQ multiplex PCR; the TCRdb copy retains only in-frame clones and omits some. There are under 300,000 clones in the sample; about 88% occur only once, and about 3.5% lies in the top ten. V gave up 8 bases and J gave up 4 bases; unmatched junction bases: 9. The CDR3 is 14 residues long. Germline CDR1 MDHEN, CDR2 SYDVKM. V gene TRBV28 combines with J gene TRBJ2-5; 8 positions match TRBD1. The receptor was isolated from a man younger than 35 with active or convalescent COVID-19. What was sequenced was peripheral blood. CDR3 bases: TGTGCCAGCGCTTACAGGGGGGCCGGAGAGACCCAGTACTTC. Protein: CASAYRGAGETQYF.